This TCR beta chain derives from a study of CD8+CD57+ T cells in acquired aplastic anemia. The CDR3 contains 15 residues. The germline V gene encodes CDR1 SGDLS and CDR2 YYNGEE. Trimming cost V 3 bases and J 5 bases, with 18 bases left between them. TCR beta VDJ and CDR3 profiling used genomic DNA as template. From the reads, TCRdb called clonotypes with MiXCR, one entry per CDR3 protein. The profile shows fewer than 250,000 distinct CDR3 sequences, more than 45% of them singletons. This clonotype was recorded many times. The antigen is not known. CD8+CD57+ cell expansion, shown by flow cytometry, had occurred in the patients selected for sequencing. Severe acquired aplastic anemia was present in all patients. Blood sampling was performed on the patients, and none of them had received therapy by then. The study, taken as a whole, reports: Patients and controls had in common 25 to 30 CD8+ CDR3 sequences.

This TCR was sampled from a human donor with aplastic anemia. Sequenced input: sorted CD4+, CD8+, or CD8+CD57+ T cells (not recorded which) from PBMCs. The rearrangement joins TRBV9 to TRBJ2-7; D ambiguous. CDR3 amino acids: CASSAAQLALNEQYF. The CDR3 nucleotides read TGTGCCAGCAGCGCAGCCCAGCTCGCCCTGAACGAGCAGTACTTC.